What follows are 30 T cell receptor beta chains derived from one specimen sequenced in a study of blood T cell repertoires in COVID-19. The data were produced by immunoSEQ multiplex PCR, yet TCRdb's version contains in-frame clones alone and is incomplete. The sample holds 55,000 to 65,000 clones, approximately 87% seen once. Material for sequencing was peripheral blood. The receptors shown here come from a man in his fifties or sixties with active or convalescent COVID-19.

The gene calls are TRBV2 and TRBJ1-5, with TRBD1 matching 8 bases. The CDR3 totals 16 residues. The germline CDR1 and CDR2 sequences are SNHLY and FYNNEI. Trimming cost V 5 bases and J 4 bases; bases outside gene matches: 10. In DNA, the CDR3 is TGTGCCAGCAGTCGAAAGACAGGGGCGTTGAATCAGCCCCAGCATTTT. It translates to CASSRKTGALNQPQHF.

The V and J genes are TRBV3-1 (or the pseudogene TRBV3-2) and TRBJ2-3; D might be TRBD2 (6 bases). Germline CDR1 reads LGHDT; CDR2 reads YNNKEL (reference sequence). V was shortened by 3 bases and J by 5 bases, with 9 bases between the two germline ends. The CDR3 has 13 amino acids. CDR3 DNA: TGTGCCAGCAGCCACCTCGGGGGAGATACGCAGTATTTT. Translation: CASSHLGGDTQYF.

A few counts support this clone. The V and J genes are TRBV28 and TRBJ1-4; maybe TRBD1 (5 bases). This CDR3 contains 14 residues. Germline V CDR1 and CDR2: MDHEN, SYDVKM. Deletions cut 7 bases from V and 11 bases from J, with 20 bases between. CDR3 protein: CASTPGGDSEKLFF. DNA of the CDR3: TGTGCCAGCACCCCGGGAGGGGATAGCGAGAAACTGTTTTTT.

This rearrangement joins TRBV29-1 to TRBJ1-5; TRBD1 aligns across 8 bases. CDR1 SQVTM and CDR2 ANQGSEA come from the germline V gene. The CDR3 extends over 13 amino acids. V lost 5 bases and J lost 5; bases outside the gene matches: 5. The CDR3 coding sequence is TGCAGCGTTAGACAGGGGCCGGATCAGCCCCAGCATTTT. Translated, it gives CSVRQGPDQPQHF. The full variable domain, its missing parts supplied by reference TRBV29-1 and TRBJ1-5, is SAVISQKPSRDICQRGTSLTIQCQVDSQVTMMFWYRQQPGQSLTLIATANQGSEATYESGFVIDKFPISRPNLTFSTLTVSNMSPEDSSIYLCSVRQGPDQPQHFGDGTRLSIL.

The chain couples TRBV7-2 to TRBJ2-5, with D perhaps TRBD2 (5 bases). This CDR3 contains 14 residues. In germline, CDR1 is SGHTA, CDR2 FQGNSA. The V and J ends lost 6 bases and 1 base respectively, with 12 bases between them. The CDR3 DNA sequence: TGTGCCAGCAGTCAGGACGGGATCCAAGAGACCCAGTACTTC. Translation: CASSQDGIQETQYF.

The rearrangement joins TRBV4-2 to TRBJ2-7; possible D gene TRBD2, 6 bases. Trimming stripped 4 bases from V and 1 base from J, with 14 bases between. The CDR3 length is 15 residues. CDR1 is LGHNA, CDR2 YNFKEQ, per germline. CDR3 DNA sequence: TGTGCCAGCAGCCGATCCTGGGGGGAATCCTACGAGCAGTACTTC. This gives the protein CASSRSWGESYEQYF.

In its sample, this clone was seen a few times. V usage is TRBV11-2 and J usage is TRBJ1-2, with a weak D call TRBD1 (6 bases). The CDR3 length is 16 residues. Germline CDR1 reads SGHAT; CDR2 reads FQNNGV. The V end was cut by 2 bases, the J end by 6 bases, with 19 bases between. Here the CDR3 reads CASSLSRGTPNNGYTF. The CDR3 nucleotides read TGTGCCAGCAGCTTAAGTAGGGGGACACCAAACAATGGCTACACCTTC. Drawing the rest from reference TRBV11-2 and TRBJ1-2, the complete variable domain is EAGVAQSPRYKIIEKRQSVAFWCNPISGHATLYWYQQILGQGPKLLIQFQNNGVVDDSQLPKDRFSAERLKGVDSTLKIQPAKLEDSAVYLCASSLSRGTPNNGYTFGSGTRLTVV.

Only a few counts were recorded for this clone. The chain is built from TRBV28 and TRBJ1-2; 7 bases agree with TRBD1. Germline CDR1 is MDHEN and CDR2 is SYDVKM. The CDR3 has 14 amino acids. With V trimmed by 3 bases and J by 4 bases, 5 bases remained unmatched. Here the CDR3 reads CASSFRQGAYGYTF. In nucleotides, the CDR3 is TGTGCCAGCAGTTTTCGACAGGGAGCCTATGGCTACACCTTC.

The CDR3 DNA is TGCGCCAGCAGCTTGTCTCGCGGAGGAGAATACAATGAGCAGTTCTTC. As protein: CASSLSRGGEYNEQFF. The V and J genes are TRBV5-1 and TRBJ2-1; D possibly corresponds to TRBD2 (5 bases). Trimming left V 1 base short and J 4 bases short, with 15 bases between. This CDR3 is built from 16 residues. Germline lookup yields CDR1 SGHRS and CDR2 YFSETQ.

The V and J genes are TRBV7-2 and TRBJ1-5, with 8 positions matching TRBD1. V lost 5 bases and J lost 7; bases outside the gene matches: 10. The CDR3 has 15 amino acids. CDR1 is SGHTA and CDR2 is FQGNSA in the germline V gene. CDR3 in DNA: TGTGCCAGCAGCCCTGACAGGGGAACAAGGCAGCCCCAGCATTTT. The encoded protein is CASSPDRGTRQPQHF.

The rearrangement uses TRBV6-1 and TRBJ2-7; TRBD1 matches 7 bases. The V gene end was trimmed by 4 bases and the J gene end by 1 base; junction bases not matched to a gene: 10. The CDR3 has 16 residues. CDR1 is MNHNS, CDR2 SASEGT, per germline. CDR3 nucleotides: TGTGCCAGCAGTGTTCAGGGATCGACAGGGTCCTACGAGCAGTACTTC. This translates into CASSVQGSTGSYEQYF.

V and J are TRBV25-1 and TRBJ2-1; the D is unclear. V shed 7 bases and J shed 8 bases, with 9 bases lying between them. The CDR3 is made up of 11 amino acids. The germline CDR1 and CDR2 sequences are MGHDK and SYGVNS. CDR3 nucleotides: TGTGCCAGCACCTTGGGCGATGAGCAGTTCTTC. This codes for CASTLGDEQFF.

This sequence joins TRBV2 and TRBJ1-6; 7 nucleotides match TRBD1. CDR1 is SNHLY and CDR2 is FYNNEI in the germline V gene. The CDR3 runs to 13 residues. Losses at the gene ends were 7 bases for V and 5 bases for J; bases not matched to a gene: 2. CDR3 DNA sequence: TGTGCCAGCAAGGGGACAGATAATTCACCCCTCCACTTT. Translation: CASKGTDNSPLHF.

The chain is built from TRBV15 and TRBJ2-7, with 7 bases that match TRBD1. Germline V gene sequence: CDR1 LNHNV, CDR2 YYDKDF (reference sequence). The CDR3 covers 14 residues. Germline trimming cut 1 base from V and 5 bases from J; bases unmatched to any gene: 5. CDR3 sequence (DNA): TGTGCCACCAGCAGAGCACAGGGGTGGAACGAGCAGTACTTC. Encoded protein: CATSRAQGWNEQYF.

This chain connects TRBV18 to TRBJ2-5; a weak D match, TRBD1 (6 bases). Trimming removed 5 bases at V and 2 bases at J, with 12 bases between. The CDR3 runs 14 residues. Germline lookup yields CDR1 KGHSH and CDR2 LQKENI. CDR3 nucleotides: TGTGCCAGCTCAATCAGGACAGAACAAGAGACCCAGTACTTC. Translated: CASSIRTEQETQYF.

This chain connects TRBV5-5 to TRBJ2-7; TRBD2 might be the D (5 bases). This CDR3 has 15 residues. V dropped 2 bases and J dropped 6 bases, with 18 bases sitting between them. Per the germline V gene, CDR1 is SGHKS and CDR2 is YYEKEE (reference sequence). CDR3 amino acids: CASSLSSSVSVEQYF. In nucleotides, the CDR3 is TGTGCCAGCAGCTTATCTAGCTCTGTATCAGTCGAGCAGTACTTC.

This clone is a singleton in its sample. The CDR3 DNA reads as TGTGCCAGCAGCTCCAACCAGGGACAGGATGGCTACACCTTC. Its translation is CASSSNQGQDGYTF. The gene calls are TRBV7-6 and TRBJ1-2; 8 nucleotides agree with TRBD1. CDR3 size: 14 residues. J gave up 6 bases and V 4 bases, and 7 bases lay outside the gene matches. The germline CDR1 and CDR2 sequences are SGHVS and FNYEAQ.

This chain links TRBV7-2 with TRBJ2-3; 9 nucleotides agree with TRBD2. Germline CDR1 is SGHTA and CDR2 is FQGNSA. Trimming took 1 base from V and 0 from J; bases not matched to a gene: 11. The CDR3 consists of 19 residues. CDR3 in amino acids: CASSLVPRVAGASTDTQYF. In DNA, the CDR3 is TGTGCCAGCAGCTTAGTCCCGCGGGTAGCGGGAGCTAGCACAGATACGCAGTATTTT. Full variable domain (outside the CDR3, taken from reference TRBV7-2 and TRBJ2-3): GAGVSQSPSNKVTEKGKDVELRCDPISGHTALYWYRQSLGQGLEFLIYFQGNSAPDKSGLPSDRFSAERTGGSVSTLTIQRTQQEDSAVYLCASSLVPRVAGASTDTQYFGPGTRLTVL.

This sequence joins TRBV7-9 and TRBJ2-7, with unresolved D. The CDR3 length is 11 residues. From germline, CDR1 is SEHNR and CDR2 FQNEAQ (reference sequence). V shed 2 bases and J shed 4 bases, with 3 bases lying between them. The CDR3 DNA reads TGTGCCAGCAGCTTACATTACGAGCAGTACTTC. Amino acids: CASSLHYEQYF.

The V gene is TRBV6-5, the J gene TRBJ1-1, with D possibly TRBD1 on 5 matching bases. Germline V gene data show CDR1 as MNHEY and CDR2 as SVGAGI. The ends were cut back, 6 bases at V and 7 bases at J, with 12 bases in the middle. This CDR3 is 12 amino acids long. Here the CDR3 DNA reads TGTGCCAGCAGCCGGAAAGGGGTTGAAGCTTTCTTT. Protein product: CASSRKGVEAFF.

This clone has more than one count but fewer than ten. This rearrangement joins TRBV19 to TRBJ1-1; tentative D call: TRBD1 (6 bases). Germline-derived CDR1 and CDR2 are LNHDA and SQIVND (reference sequence). The CDR3 covers 15 residues. Trimming cost V 4 bases and J 3 bases, with 15 bases left between them. The chain's CDR3 is CASSTGAGGHTEAFF. CDR3 in DNA: TGTGCCAGTAGTACAGGGGCCGGGGGGCACACTGAAGCTTTCTTT.

This clone was detected only once. Other nucleotide sequences from this sample produce the same CDR3. The V call is TRBV7-2, the J call TRBJ2-7; D is unresolved. Per the germline V gene, CDR1 is SGHTA and CDR2 is FQGNSA. The CDR3 extends over 12 amino acids. Trimming cost V 5 bases and J 0 bases, with 5 bases left between them. This CDR3 reads CASSPSSYEQYF. CDR3 nucleotides: TGTGCCAGCAGCCCGAGCTCCTACGAGCAGTACTTC.

This clone has only one observation. The chain has TRBV29-1 and TRBJ1-1, with 10 bases that match TRBD1. Trimming removed 6 bases from V and 1 base from J; junction bases left unmatched: 5. Germline V gene sequence: CDR1 SQVTM, CDR2 ANQGSEA. The CDR3 sequence is 14 residues long. The CDR3 DNA follows: TGCAGCGTAGACAGGGGGCGGACGAACACTGAAGCTTTCTTT. Encoded protein: CSVDRGRTNTEAFF.

CDR3 protein: CASSLTSGGAGTGELFF. DNA of the CDR3: TGTGCCAGCAGCTTGACTAGCGGGGGGGCCGGGACCGGGGAGCTGTTTTTT. The rearrangement joins TRBV7-2 to TRBJ2-2; 14 bases are shared with TRBD2. The CDR3 is 17 residues long. Germline CDR1 SGHTA, CDR2 FQGNSA. Trimming took 3 bases from V and 5 from J; bases not matched to a gene: 5.

The rearrangement links TRBV6-2 or TRBV6-3 to TRBJ2-7; TRBD1 matches 7 bases. CDR3 length: 14 amino acids. CDR1 is MNHEY, CDR2 SVGEGT, per germline. After removal of 2 bases from V and 7 bases from J, the junction contained 8 bases not matched to a gene. The CDR3: CASSYHRTGLEQYF. The CDR3 DNA reads as TGTGCCAGCAGTTACCACAGGACAGGTCTTGAGCAGTACTTC.

The chain joins TRBV11-3 to TRBJ2-2; possibly TRBD2 for D (6 bases). Trimming shortened V by 1 base and J by 4 bases, and 10 bases separated the two germline ends. The CDR3 is 15 amino acids. Germline values: CDR1 SGHNT, CDR2 YENEEA. The CDR3 DNA is TGTGCCAGCAGCTTAGGACGGCGGGGCACCGGGGAGCTGTTTTTT. Encoded protein: CASSLGRRGTGELFF.

V usage is TRBV19 and J usage is TRBJ2-1; maybe TRBD1 (5 bases). The length of the CDR3 is 15 residues. CDR1 is LNHDA, CDR2 SQIVND, per germline (reference sequence). Trimming took 1 base from V and 2 from J, leaving 9 bases between them. This chain's CDR3 is CASSIGGGTYNEQFF. Here the CDR3 DNA reads TGTGCCAGTAGTATAGGGGGCGGAACCTACAATGAGCAGTTCTTC.

Here the CDR3 reads CASSFRDGEQYF. Here the CDR3 DNA reads TGTGCCAGCAGTTTCCGGGATGGCGAGCAGTACTTC. The chain employs TRBV27 and TRBJ2-7; perhaps TRBD2 as D (5 bases). Germline CDR1 reads MNHEY; CDR2 reads SMNVEV (reference sequence). CDR3 size: 12 residues. V lost 3 bases and J 6 bases, leaving 9 bases between the germline ends.

The chain uses TRBV19 and TRBJ2-4, with D possibly TRBD1 on 6 matching bases. V shed 9 bases and J shed 1 base, with 10 bases lying between them. This CDR3 is 13 amino acids long. Germline V gene sequence: CDR1 LNHDA, CDR2 SQIVND (reference sequence). In nucleotides, the CDR3 is TGTGCCAGCACAGACAGGGCCAAAAACATTCAGTACTTC. The encoded protein is CASTDRAKNIQYF.

V and J are TRBV6-5 and TRBJ2-5; TRBD1 matches 7 bases. V shed 6 bases and J 5 bases; nucleotides not matched to a gene: 6. The CDR3 covers 13 residues. The germline CDR1 and CDR2 sequences are MNHEY and SVGAGI. CDR3 region: CASRRQGGETQYF. The CDR3 nucleotides read TGTGCCAGCAGGCGACAGGGCGGGGAGACCCAGTACTTC.